This TCR beta chain came from a study of blood T cell repertoires in COVID-19. Study-level background: Material from acute and convalescent COVID-19 was sourced from the United States, Italy and Spain. The cDNA or gDNA used as material had been derived from T cells, B-cell-depleted T cells, or PBMCs.

Clones were sequenced by immunoSEQ multiplex PCR, and TCRdb holds only the in-frame ones, with some missing. The sample carries some 150,000 clones, roughly 79% recorded once. The V segment lost 3 bases and the J segment 6 bases; nucleotides outside the gene matches: 11. The CDR3 totals 16 residues. Germline CDR1 and CDR2: SGDLS and YYNGEE. The sequenced sample consisted of peripheral blood. This TCR derives from a man between 50 and 59 years old with active or convalescent COVID-19. This chain joins TRBV9 and TRBJ1-5; 8 nucleotides align to TRBD1. The CDR3 sequence: CASSADKTGEPQPQHF. The CDR3 coding sequence is TGTGCCAGCAGCGCCGACAAGACAGGGGAGCCTCAGCCCCAGCATTTT.